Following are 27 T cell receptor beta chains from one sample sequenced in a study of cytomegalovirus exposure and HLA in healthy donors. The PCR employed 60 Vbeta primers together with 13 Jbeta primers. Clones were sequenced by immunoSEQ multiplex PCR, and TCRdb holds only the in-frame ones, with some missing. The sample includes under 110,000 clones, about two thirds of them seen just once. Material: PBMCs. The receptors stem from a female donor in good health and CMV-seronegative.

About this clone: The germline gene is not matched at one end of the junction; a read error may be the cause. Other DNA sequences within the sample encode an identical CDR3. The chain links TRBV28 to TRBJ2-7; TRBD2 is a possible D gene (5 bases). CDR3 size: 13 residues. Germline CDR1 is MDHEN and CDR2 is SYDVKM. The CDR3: CASKRRSGYEQYF. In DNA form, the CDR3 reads TGTGCCAGCAAGCGGCGGAGTGGTTACGAGCAATACTTC.

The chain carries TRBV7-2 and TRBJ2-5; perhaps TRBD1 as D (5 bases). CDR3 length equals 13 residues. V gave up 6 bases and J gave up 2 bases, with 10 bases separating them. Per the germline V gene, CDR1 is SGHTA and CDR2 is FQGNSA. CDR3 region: CASRQTVQETQYF. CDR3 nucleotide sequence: TGTGCCAGCAGGCAGACAGTACAAGAGACCCAGTACTTC.

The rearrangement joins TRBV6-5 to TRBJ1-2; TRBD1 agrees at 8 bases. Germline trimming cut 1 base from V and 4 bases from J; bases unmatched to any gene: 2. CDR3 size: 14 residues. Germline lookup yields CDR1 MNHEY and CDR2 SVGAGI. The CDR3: CASSYLGQAYGYTF. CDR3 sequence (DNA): TGTGCCAGCAGTTACTTGGGACAGGCCTATGGCTACACCTTC.

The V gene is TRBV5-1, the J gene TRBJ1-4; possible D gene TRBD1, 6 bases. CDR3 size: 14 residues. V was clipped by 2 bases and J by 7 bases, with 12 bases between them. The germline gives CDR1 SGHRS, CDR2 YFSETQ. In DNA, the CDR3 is TGCGCCAGCAGCTTTCCAGGGGACGCTGAAAAACTGTTTTTT. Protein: CASSFPGDAEKLFF.

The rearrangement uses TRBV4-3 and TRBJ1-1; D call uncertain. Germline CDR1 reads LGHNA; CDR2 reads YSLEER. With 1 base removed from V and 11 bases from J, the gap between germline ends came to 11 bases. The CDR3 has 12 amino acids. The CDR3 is CASSQGRGFAFF. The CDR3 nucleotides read TGCGCCAGCAGCCAAGGGCGGGGTTTCGCTTTCTTT.

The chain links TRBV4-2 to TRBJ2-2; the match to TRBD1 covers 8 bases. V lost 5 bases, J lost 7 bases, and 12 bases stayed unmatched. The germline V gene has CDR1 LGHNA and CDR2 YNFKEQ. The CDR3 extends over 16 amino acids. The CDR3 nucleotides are TGTGCCAGCAGCAGTAGGGGGCAGGGGGCAGTCGGGGAGCTGTTTTTT. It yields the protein CASSSRGQGAVGELFF.

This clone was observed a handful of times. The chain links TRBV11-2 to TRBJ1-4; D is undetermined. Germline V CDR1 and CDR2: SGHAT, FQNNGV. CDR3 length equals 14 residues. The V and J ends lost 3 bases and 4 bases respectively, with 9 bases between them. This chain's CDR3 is CASSFGGYNEKLFF. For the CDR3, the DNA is TGTGCCAGCAGCTTTGGAGGGTATAATGAAAAACTGTTTTTT.

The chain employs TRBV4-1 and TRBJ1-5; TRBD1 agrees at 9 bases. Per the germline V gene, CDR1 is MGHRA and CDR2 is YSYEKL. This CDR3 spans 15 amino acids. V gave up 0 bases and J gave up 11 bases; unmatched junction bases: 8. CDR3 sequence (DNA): TGCGCCAGCAGCCAAGACGTGGGACAGGGTAGGTCCCAGCATTTT. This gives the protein CASSQDVGQGRSQHF.

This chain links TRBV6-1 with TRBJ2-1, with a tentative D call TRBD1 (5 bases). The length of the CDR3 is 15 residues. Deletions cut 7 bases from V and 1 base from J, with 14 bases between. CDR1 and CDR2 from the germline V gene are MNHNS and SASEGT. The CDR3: CASIPRVTSYNEQFF. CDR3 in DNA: TGTGCCAGCATTCCCAGGGTAACTTCCTACAATGAGCAGTTCTTC.

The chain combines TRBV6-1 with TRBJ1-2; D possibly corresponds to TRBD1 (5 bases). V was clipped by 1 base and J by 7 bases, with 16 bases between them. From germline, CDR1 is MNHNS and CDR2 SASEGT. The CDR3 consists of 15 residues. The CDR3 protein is CASSEEGQGVSGYTF. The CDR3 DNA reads TGTGCCAGCAGTGAAGAGGGGCAGGGCGTAAGTGGCTACACCTTC.

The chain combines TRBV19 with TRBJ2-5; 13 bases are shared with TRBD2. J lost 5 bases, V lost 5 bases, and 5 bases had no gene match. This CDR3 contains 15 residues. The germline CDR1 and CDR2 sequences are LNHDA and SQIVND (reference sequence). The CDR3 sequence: CASSRTSGSGETQYF. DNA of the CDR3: TGTGCCAGTAGTCGGACTAGCGGGAGTGGGGAGACCCAGTACTTC.

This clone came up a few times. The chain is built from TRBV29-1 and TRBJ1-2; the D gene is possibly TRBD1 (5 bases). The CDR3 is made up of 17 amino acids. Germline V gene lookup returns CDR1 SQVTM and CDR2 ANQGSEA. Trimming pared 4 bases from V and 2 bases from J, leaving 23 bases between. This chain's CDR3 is CSVGISLVGPGNYGYTF. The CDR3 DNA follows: TGCAGCGTTGGCATCTCCCTTGTGGGGCCTGGGAACTATGGCTACACCTTC.

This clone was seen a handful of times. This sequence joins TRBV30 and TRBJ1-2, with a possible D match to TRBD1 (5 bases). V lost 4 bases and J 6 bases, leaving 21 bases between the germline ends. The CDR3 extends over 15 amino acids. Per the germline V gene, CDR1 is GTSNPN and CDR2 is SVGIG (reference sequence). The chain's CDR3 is CAWTDSWGPRDGYTF. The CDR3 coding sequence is TGTGCCTGGACTGACAGTTGGGGTCCCAGGGATGGCTACACCTTC.

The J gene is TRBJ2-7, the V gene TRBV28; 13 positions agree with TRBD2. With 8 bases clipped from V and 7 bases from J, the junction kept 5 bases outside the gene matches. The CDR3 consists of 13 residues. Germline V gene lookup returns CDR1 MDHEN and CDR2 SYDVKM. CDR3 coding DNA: TGTGCCAGCTACCGGACTAGCGGGAGAGAGCAGTACTTC. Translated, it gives CASYRTSGREQYF.

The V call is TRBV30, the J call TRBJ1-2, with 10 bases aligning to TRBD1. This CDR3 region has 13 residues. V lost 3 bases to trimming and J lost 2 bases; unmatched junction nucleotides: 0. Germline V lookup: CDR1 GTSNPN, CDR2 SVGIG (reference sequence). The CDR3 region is CAWRTGGNYGYTF. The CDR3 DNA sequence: TGTGCCTGGAGGACAGGGGGCAACTATGGCTACACCTTC.

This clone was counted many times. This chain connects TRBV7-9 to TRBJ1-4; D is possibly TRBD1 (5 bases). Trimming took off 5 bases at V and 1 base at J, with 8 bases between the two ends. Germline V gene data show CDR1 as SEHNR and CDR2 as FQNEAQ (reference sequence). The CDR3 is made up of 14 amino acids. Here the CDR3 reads CASSLRVTNEKLFF. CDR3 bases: TGTGCCAGCAGCCTCAGGGTAACTAATGAAAAACTGTTTTTT.

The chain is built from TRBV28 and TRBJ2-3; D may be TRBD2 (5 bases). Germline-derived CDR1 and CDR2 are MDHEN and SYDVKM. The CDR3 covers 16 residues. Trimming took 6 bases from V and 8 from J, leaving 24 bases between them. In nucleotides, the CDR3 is TGTGCCAGCAGCACCAATGAGGGCCTGGCCAGGAGTACGCAGTATTTT. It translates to CASSTNEGLARSTQYF.

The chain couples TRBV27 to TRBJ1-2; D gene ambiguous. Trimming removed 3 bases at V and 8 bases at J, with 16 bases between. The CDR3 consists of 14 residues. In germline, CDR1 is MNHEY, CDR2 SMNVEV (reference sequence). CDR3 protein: CASSFAISSWGYTF. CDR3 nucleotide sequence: TGTGCCAGCAGTTTCGCGATTTCCTCCTGGGGCTACACCTTC.

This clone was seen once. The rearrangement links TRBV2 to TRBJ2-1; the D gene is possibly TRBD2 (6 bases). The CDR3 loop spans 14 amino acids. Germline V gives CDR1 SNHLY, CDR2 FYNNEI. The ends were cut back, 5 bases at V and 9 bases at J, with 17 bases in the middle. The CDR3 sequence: CASSSGDAGGEQFF. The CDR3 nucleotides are TGTGCCAGCAGTTCGGGGGATGCTGGGGGTGAGCAGTTCTTC.

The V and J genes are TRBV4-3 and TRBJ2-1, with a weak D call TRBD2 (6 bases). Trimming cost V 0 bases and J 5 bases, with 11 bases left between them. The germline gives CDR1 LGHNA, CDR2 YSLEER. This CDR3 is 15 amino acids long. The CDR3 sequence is CASSQETRGHNEQFF. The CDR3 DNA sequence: TGCGCCAGCAGCCAAGAAACGCGGGGCCACAATGAGCAGTTCTTC.

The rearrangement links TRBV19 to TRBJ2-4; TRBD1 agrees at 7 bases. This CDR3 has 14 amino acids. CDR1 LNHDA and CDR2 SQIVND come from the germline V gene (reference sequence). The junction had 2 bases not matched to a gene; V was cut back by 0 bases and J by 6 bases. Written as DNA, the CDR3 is TGTGCCAGTAGTATAGAACAGGGGCCAAACATTCAGTACTTC. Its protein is CASSIEQGPNIQYF.

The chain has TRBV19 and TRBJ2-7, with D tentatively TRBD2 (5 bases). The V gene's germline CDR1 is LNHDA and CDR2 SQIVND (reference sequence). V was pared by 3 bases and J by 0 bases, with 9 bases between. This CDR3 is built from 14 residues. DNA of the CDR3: TGTGCCAGTAGTATCAGGAGCGGCTCCTACGAGCAGTACTTC. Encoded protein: CASSIRSGSYEQYF. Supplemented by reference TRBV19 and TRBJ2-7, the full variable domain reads DGGITQSPKYLFRKEGQNVTLSCEQNLNHDAMYWYRQDPGQGLRLIYYSQIVNDFQKGDIAEGYSVSREKKESFPLTVTSAQKNPTAFYLCASSIRSGSYEQYFGPGTRLTVT.

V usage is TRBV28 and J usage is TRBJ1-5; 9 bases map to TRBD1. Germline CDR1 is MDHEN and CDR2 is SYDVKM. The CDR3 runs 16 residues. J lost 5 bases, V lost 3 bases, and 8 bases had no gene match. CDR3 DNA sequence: TGTGCCAGCAGTTTGGCCACAGGGGGCCTGGATCAGCCCCAGCATTTT. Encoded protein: CASSLATGGLDQPQHF.

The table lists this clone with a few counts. The CDR3 is CASSFQGSTNEKLFF. DNA for the CDR3: TGCGCCAGCAGCTTTCAGGGATCAACTAATGAAAAACTGTTTTTT. The gene calls are TRBV5-1 and TRBJ1-4, with a weak D call TRBD1 (5 bases). This CDR3 contains 15 residues. V shed 2 bases and J shed 0 bases, with 8 bases lying between them. Germline values: CDR1 SGHRS, CDR2 YFSETQ.

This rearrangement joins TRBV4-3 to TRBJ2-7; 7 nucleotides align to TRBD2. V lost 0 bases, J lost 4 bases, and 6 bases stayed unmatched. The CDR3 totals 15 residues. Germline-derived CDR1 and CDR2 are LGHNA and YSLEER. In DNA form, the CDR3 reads TGCGCCAGCAGCCAAGAGTGGCTAGCGGCTTACGAGCAGTACTTC. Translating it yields CASSQEWLAAYEQYF.

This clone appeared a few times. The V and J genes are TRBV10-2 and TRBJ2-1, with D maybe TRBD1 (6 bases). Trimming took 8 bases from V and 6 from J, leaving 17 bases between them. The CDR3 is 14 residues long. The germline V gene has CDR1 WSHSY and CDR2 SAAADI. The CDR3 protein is CASEVGTLGNEQFF. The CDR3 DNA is TGCGCCAGCGAAGTTGGGACATTAGGCAATGAGCAGTTCTTC.

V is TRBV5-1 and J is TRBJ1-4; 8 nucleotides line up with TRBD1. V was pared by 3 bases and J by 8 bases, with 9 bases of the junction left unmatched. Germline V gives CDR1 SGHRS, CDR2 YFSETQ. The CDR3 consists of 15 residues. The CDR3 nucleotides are TGCGCCAGCAGCTCCGGACAGGGCTTAAGAGAAAAACTGTTTTTT. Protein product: CASSSGQGLREKLFF.